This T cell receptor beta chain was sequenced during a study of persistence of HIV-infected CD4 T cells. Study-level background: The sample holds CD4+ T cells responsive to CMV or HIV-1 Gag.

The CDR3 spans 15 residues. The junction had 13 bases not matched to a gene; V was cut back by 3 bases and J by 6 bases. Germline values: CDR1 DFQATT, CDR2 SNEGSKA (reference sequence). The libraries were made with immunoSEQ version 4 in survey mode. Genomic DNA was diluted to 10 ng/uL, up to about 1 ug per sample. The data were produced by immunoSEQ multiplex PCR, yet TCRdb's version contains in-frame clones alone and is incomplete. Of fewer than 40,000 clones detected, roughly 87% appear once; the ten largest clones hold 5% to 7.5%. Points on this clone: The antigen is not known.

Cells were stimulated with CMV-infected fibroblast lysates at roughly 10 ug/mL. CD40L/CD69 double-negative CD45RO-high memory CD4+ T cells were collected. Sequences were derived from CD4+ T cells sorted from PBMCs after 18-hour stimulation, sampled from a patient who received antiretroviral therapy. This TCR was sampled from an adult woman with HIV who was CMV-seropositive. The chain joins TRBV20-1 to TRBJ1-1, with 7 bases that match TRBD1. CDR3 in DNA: TGCAGTGCTAGTGGGGGCAGGGGGAAATTGTCTGAAGCTTTCTTT. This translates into CSASGGRGKLSEAFF.